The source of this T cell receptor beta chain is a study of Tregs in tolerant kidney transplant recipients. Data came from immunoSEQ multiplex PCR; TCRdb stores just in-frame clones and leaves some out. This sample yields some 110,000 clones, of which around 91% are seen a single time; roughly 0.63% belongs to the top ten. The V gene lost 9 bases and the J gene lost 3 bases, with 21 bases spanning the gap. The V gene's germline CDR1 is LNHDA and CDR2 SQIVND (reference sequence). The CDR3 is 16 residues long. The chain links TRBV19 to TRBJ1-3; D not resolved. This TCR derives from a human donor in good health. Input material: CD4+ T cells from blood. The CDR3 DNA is TGTGCCAGCAGGCGTGGGGTGCAAACCCTTGGAAACACCATATATTTT. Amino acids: CASRRGVQTLGNTIYF.